Following are 5 T cell receptor beta chains from one sample sequenced in a study of shared clonotypes between healthy human individuals. CD45RO negativity and positive selection for CCR7 defined naive CD8 cells, a population that excluded terminally differentiated effector memory CD45RA+ cells. This table comes from immunoSEQ multiplex PCR, and its TCRdb copy is limited to in-frame clones, with some not included. The data hold about 2 million clones, with 85% to 95% observed a single time. The sequencing input was naive CD8+ T cells sorted from blood. Source of these receptors: a man younger than 30 in good health.

The gene calls are TRBV6-6 and TRBJ1-1, with D hard to call. V shed 2 bases and J shed 2 bases, with 3 bases lying between them. The CDR3 is 12 amino acids. The germline V gene has CDR1 MNHNY and CDR2 SVGAGI (reference sequence). CDR3 loop: CASSYDNTEAFF. CDR3 coding DNA: TGTGCCAGCAGTTACGATAACACTGAAGCTTTCTTT.

This clone showed up just once. At one of its ends the junction is not consistent with the germline gene, which may arise from a read error. The chain is built from TRBV7-7 and TRBJ2-3; 8 nucleotides line up with TRBD2. There are 15 residues in the CDR3. The germline CDR1 and CDR2 sequences are SSHAT and FNYEAQ (reference sequence). The CDR3 region is CASSLAPGGQDTQYF. In DNA form, the CDR3 reads TGTGCTAGCAGCTTAGCGCCGGGGGGGCAGGATACGCAGTATTTT. Full variable domain (rest looked up from reference TRBV7-7 and TRBJ2-3): GAGVSQSPRYKVTKRGQDVTLRCDPISSHATLYWYQQALGQGPEFLTYFNYEAQPDKSGLPSDRFSAERPEGSISTLTIQRTEQRDSAMYRCASSLAPGGQDTQYFGPGTRLTVL.

J is TRBJ1-3 and V is TRBV6-1; tentatively, D is TRBD1 (5 bases). Per germline, CDR1 MNHNS and CDR2 SASEGT. Trimming removed 0 bases from V and 0 bases from J, with 12 bases in between. This CDR3 has 17 amino acids. Written as DNA, the CDR3 is TGTGCCAGCAGTGAAGCTTGGGACTGGAGCTCTGGAAACACCATATATTTT. Its protein is CASSEAWDWSSGNTIYF.

The chain couples TRBV9 to TRBJ2-7, with unresolved D. CDR1 and CDR2 from the germline V gene are SGDLS and YYNGEE. The CDR3 is made up of 18 amino acids. V was trimmed by 0 bases and J by 0 bases, leaving 19 bases between them. CDR3 residues: CASSVVRRVEISSYEQYF. The CDR3 DNA sequence: TGTGCCAGCAGCGTAGTTCGAAGGGTCGAGATTAGCTCCTACGAGCAGTACTTC.

This chain connects TRBV4-3 to TRBJ2-2; 10 bases are shared with TRBD2. Germline V gene lookup returns CDR1 LGHNA and CDR2 YSLEER. This CDR3 spans 16 amino acids. V lost 0 bases to trimming and J lost 9 bases; unmatched junction nucleotides: 7. The CDR3 sequence is CASSQETSGWYRELFF. The CDR3 nucleotides are TGCGCCAGCAGCCAAGAGACTAGCGGGTGGTACCGGGAGCTGTTTTTT.